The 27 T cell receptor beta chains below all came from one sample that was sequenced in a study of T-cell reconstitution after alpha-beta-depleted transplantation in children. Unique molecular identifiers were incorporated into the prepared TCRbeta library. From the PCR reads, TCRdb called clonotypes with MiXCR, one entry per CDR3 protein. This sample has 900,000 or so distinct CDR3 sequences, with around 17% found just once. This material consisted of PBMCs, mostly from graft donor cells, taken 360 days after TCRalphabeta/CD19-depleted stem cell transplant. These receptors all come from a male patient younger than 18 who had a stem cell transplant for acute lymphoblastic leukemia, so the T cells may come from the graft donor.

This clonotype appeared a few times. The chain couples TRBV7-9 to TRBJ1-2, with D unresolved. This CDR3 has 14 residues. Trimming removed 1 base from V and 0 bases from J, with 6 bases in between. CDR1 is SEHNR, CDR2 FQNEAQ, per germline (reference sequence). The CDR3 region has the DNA TGTGCCAGCAGCTTAGGAGGGTCTAACTATGGCTACACCTTC. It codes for CASSLGGSNYGYTF.

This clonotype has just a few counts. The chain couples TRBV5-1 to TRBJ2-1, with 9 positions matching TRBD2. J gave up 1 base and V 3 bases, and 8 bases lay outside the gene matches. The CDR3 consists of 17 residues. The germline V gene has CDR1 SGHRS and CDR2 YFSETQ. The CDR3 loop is CASSYQFSGRSYNEQFF. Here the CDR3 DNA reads TGCGCCAGCAGCTACCAGTTTAGCGGGAGATCCTACAATGAGCAGTTCTTC.

The CDR3 DNA reads TGTGCCAGCAGCTTTCAGGGTAACTCCTACGAGCAGTACTTC. This gives the protein CASSFQGNSYEQYF. J is TRBJ2-7 and V is TRBV5-6, with D tentatively TRBD1 (5 bases). V gave up 2 bases and J gave up 0 bases, with 9 bases separating them. Germline V gene data show CDR1 as SGHDT and CDR2 as YYEEEE. CDR3 length: 14 amino acids.

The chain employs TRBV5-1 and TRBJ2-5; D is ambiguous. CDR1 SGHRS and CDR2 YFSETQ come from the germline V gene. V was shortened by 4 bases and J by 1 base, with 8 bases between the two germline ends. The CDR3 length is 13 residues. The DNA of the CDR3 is TGCGCCAGCAGCCACCAATCCCAAGAGACCCAGTACTTC. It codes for CASSHQSQETQYF. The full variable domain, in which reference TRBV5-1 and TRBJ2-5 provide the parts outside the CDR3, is KAGVTQTPRYLIKTRGQQVTLSCSPISGHRSVSWYQQTPGQGLQFLFEYFSETQRNKGNFPGRFSGRQFSNSRSEMNVSTLELGDSALYLCASSHQSQETQYFGPGTRLLVL.

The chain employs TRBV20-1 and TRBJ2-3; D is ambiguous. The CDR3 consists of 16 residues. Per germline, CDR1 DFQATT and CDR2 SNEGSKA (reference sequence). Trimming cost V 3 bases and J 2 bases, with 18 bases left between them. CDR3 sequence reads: CSASLLTGFFTDTQYF. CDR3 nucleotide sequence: TGCAGTGCTAGTCTTCTGACGGGTTTCTTCACAGATACGCAGTATTTT.

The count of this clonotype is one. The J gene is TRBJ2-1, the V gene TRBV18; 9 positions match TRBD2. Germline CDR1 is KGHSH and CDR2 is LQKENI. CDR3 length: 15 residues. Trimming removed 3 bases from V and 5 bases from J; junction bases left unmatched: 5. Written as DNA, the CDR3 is TGTGCCAGCTCACCCGAGACTAGCGGACACAATGAGCAGTTCTTC. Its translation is CASSPETSGHNEQFF. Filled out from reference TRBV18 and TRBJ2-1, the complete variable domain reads NAGVMQNPRHLVRRRGQEARLRCSPMKGHSHVYWYRQLPEEGLKFMVYLQKENIIDESGMPKERFSAEFPKEGPSILRIQQVVRGDSAAYFCASSPETSGHNEQFFGPGTRLTVL.

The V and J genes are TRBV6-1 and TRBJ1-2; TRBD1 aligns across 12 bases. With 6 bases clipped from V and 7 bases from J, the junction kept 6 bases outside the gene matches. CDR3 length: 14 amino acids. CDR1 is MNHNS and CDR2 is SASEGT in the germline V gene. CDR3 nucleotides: TGTGCCAGCAGCCCAGGGACAGGGGGCCGTGGCTACACCTTC. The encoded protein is CASSPGTGGRGYTF.

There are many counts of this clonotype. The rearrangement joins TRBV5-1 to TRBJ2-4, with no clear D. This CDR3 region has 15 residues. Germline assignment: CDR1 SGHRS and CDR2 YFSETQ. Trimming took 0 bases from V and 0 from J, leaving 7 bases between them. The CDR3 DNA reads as TGCGCCAGCAGCTTGGGCCTACTAGCCAAAAACATTCAGTACTTC. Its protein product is CASSLGLLAKNIQYF.

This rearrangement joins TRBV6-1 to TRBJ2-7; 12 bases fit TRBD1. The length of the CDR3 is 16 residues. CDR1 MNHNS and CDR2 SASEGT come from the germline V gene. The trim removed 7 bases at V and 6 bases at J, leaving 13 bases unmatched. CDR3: CASTPFGGTGGLEQYF. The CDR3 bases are TGTGCCAGCACCCCTTTCGGAGGGACAGGGGGCCTCGAGCAGTACTTC.

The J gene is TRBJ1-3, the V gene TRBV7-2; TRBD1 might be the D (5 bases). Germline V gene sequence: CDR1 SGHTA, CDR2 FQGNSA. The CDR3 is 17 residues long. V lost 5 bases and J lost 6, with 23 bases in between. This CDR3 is CASSPSVLGRDVNTIYF. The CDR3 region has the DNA TGTGCCAGCAGCCCCTCGGTTTTGGGCAGGGACGTAAACACCATATATTTT.

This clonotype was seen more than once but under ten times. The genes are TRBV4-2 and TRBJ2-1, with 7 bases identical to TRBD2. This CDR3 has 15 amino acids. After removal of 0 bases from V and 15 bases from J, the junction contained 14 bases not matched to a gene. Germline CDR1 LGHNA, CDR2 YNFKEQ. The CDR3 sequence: CASSQEVAGAPGLFF. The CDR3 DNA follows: TGTGCCAGCAGCCAAGAGGTGGCGGGAGCCCCCGGGCTGTTCTTC.

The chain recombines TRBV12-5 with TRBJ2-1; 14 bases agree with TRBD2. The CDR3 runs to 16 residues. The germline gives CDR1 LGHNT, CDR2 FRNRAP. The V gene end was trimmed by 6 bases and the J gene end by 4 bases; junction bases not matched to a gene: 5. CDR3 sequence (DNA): TGTGCTAGTGGCCGAAGACTAGCGGGAGGGTACAATGAGCAGTTCTTC. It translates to CASGRRLAGGYNEQFF.

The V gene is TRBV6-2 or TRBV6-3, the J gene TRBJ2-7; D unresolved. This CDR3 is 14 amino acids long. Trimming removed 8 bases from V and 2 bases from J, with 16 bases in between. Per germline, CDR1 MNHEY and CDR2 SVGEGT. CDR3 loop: CASRSNRAPYEQYF. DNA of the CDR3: TGTGCCAGCCGGTCCAACCGTGCACCCTACGAGCAGTACTTC.

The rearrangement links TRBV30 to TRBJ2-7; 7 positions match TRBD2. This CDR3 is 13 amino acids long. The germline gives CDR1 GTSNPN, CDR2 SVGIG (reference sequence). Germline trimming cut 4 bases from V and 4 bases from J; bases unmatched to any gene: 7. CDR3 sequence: CAWTRLGGYEQYF. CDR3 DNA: TGTGCCTGGACGAGGCTGGGAGGGTACGAGCAGTACTTC. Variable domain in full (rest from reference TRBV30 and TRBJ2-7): SQTIHQWPATLVQPVGSPLSLECTVEGTSNPNLYWYRQAAGRGLQLLFYSVGIGQISSEVPQNLSASRPQDRQFILSSKKLLLSDSGFYLCAWTRLGGYEQYFGPGTRLTVT.

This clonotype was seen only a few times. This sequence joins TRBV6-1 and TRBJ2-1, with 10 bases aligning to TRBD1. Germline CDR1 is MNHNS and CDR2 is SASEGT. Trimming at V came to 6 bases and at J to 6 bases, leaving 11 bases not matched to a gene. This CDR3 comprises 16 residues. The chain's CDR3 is CASREKAWDRGNEQFF. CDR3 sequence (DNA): TGTGCCAGCAGGGAAAAAGCCTGGGACAGGGGCAATGAGCAGTTCTTC.

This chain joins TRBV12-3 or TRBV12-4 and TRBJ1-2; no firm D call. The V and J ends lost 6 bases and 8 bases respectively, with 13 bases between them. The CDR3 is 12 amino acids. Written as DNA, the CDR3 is TGTGCCAGCAGCAAAAACACCAGGGGCTACACCTTC. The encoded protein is CASSKNTRGYTF.

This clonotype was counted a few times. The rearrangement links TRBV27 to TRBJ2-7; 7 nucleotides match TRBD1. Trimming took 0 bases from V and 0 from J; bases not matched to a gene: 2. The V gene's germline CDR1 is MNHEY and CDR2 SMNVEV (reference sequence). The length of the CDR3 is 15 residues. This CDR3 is CASSLSGQYSYEQYF. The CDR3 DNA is TGTGCCAGCAGTTTATCGGGACAGTACTCCTACGAGCAGTACTTC.

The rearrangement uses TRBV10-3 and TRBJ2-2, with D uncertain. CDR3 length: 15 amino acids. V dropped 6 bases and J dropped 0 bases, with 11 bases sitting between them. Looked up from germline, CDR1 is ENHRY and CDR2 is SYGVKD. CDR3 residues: CAIRPLTSNTGELFF. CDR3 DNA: TGTGCCATCAGACCACTCACATCGAACACCGGGGAGCTGTTTTTT.

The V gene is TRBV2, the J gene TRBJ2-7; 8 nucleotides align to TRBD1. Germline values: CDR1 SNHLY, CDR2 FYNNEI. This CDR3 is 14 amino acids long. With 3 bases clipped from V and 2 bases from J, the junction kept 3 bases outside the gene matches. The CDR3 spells CASSEDRVAYEQYF. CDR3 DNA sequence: TGTGCCAGCAGTGAGGACAGGGTAGCCTACGAGCAGTACTTC.

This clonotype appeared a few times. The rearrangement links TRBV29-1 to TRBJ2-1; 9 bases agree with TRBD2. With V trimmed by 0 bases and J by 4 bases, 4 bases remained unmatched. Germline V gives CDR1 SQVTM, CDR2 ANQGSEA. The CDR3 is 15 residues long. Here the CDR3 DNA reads TGCAGCGTTGAAGATCTTCTAGCGGGGTACAATGAGCAGTTCTTC. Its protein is CSVEDLLAGYNEQFF.

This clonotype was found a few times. DNA for the CDR3: TGTGCCAGCTCTCCGGACAGGGAAGGCTACACCTTC. This codes for CASSPDREGYTF. The chain joins TRBV18 to TRBJ1-2; 8 nucleotides line up with TRBD1. The length of the CDR3 is 12 residues. CDR1 KGHSH and CDR2 LQKENI come from the germline V gene. J was trimmed by 8 bases and V by 6 bases; bases with no gene match: 5.

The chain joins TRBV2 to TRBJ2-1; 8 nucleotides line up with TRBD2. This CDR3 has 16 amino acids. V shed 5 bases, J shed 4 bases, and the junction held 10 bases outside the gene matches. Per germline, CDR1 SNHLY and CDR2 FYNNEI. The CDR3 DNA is TGTGCCAGCAGTAACCTACTAGCGGATACTTACAATGAGCAGTTCTTC. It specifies CASSNLLADTYNEQFF.

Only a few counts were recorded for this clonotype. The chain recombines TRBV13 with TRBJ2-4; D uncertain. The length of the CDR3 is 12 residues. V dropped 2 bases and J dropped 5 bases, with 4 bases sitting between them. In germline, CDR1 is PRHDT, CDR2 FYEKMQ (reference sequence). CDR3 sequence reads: CASSLPQNIQYF. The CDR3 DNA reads TGTGCCAGCAGCTTACCCCAAAACATTCAGTACTTC. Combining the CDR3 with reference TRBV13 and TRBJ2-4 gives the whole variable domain AAGVIQSPRHLIKEKRETATLKCYPIPRHDTVYWYQQGPGQDPQFLISFYEKMQSDKGSIPDRFSAQQFSDYHSELNMSSLELGDSALYFCASSLPQNIQYFGAGTRLSVL.

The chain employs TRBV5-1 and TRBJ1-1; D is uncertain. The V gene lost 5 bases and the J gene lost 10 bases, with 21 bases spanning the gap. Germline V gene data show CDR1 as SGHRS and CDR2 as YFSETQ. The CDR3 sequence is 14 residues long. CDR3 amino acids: CASSSGIPGIPAFF. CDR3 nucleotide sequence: TGCGCCAGCAGTTCGGGTATTCCCGGCATACCAGCTTTCTTT.

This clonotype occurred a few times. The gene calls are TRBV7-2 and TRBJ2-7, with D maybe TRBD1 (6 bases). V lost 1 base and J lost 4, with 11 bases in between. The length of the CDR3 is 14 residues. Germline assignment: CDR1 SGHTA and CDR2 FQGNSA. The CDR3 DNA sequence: TGTGCCAGCAGCTTAGAAAGGGACACTTACGAGCAGTACTTC. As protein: CASSLERDTYEQYF.

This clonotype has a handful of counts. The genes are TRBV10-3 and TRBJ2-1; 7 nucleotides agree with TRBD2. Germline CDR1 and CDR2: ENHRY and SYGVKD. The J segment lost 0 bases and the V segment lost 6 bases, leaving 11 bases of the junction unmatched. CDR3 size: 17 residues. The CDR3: CAISIVQLAPSYNEQFF. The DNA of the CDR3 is TGTGCCATCAGCATAGTCCAACTAGCGCCCTCCTACAATGAGCAGTTCTTC.

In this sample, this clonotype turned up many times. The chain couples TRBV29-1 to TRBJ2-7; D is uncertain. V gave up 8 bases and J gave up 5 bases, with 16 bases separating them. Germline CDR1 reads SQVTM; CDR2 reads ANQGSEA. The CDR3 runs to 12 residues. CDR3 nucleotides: TGCAGCCCTCCGAGAGTAGTGCACGAGCAGTACTTC. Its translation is CSPPRVVHEQYF.